A single sample gave rise to the 6 T cell receptor beta chains below, sequenced in a study of T cell repertoires in cytomegalovirus infection. Which antigens these TCRs recognize remains unknown. From the reads, TCRdb called clonotypes with MiXCR, one entry per CDR3 protein. The table has a few hundred thousand distinct CDR3 sequences, under 45% seen once. Sequences were derived from cultured PBMCs, sampled from culture after CMV antigen stimulation. The origin of the receptors is a human donor in good health (CMV status not recorded). Some clones in this sample may be carry-over from other donors' samples.

The chain is built from TRBV5-8 and TRBJ2-7; D is undetermined. Per the germline V gene, CDR1 is SGHTS and CDR2 is YDEGEE. V shed 5 bases and J shed 2 bases, with 17 bases lying between them. This CDR3 region has 15 residues. The CDR3 protein is CASSFVDATTYEQYF. CDR3 nucleotides: TGTGCCAGCAGTTTCGTCGACGCAACCACCTACGAGCAGTACTTC.

This clonotype was counted a single time. V is TRBV20-1 and J is TRBJ1-1; 7 bases line up with TRBD1. The CDR3 is 14 residues long. Trimming took 5 bases from V and 7 from J; bases not matched to a gene: 13. Per germline, CDR1 DFQATT and CDR2 SNEGSKA (reference sequence). CDR3 protein: CSALSSTGTLEAFF. As DNA, the CDR3 is TGCAGTGCTCTGTCGTCGACAGGGACACTTGAAGCTTTCTTT.

This clonotype has just a few counts. The CDR3 loop reads CASTPRTGLDTQYF. The CDR3 DNA reads as TGTGCCAGCACCCCGAGAACGGGTTTGGATACGCAGTATTTT. The rearrangement links TRBV7-8 to TRBJ2-3, with D unresolved. V lost 7 bases and J 6 bases, leaving 17 bases between the germline ends. There are 14 residues in the CDR3. Germline-derived CDR1 and CDR2 are SGHVS and FQNEAQ.

This clonotype was seen many times. The chain recombines TRBV7-2 with TRBJ2-1; TRBD2 agrees at 7 bases. V was pared by 3 bases and J by 8 bases, with 4 bases of the junction left unmatched. Germline V gene sequence: CDR1 SGHTA, CDR2 FQGNSA. The CDR3 loop spans 13 amino acids. Written as DNA, the CDR3 is TGTGCCAGCAGCTTTCGCGGGGGAGATGAGCAGTTCTTC. As protein: CASSFRGGDEQFF. Full variable domain (outside the CDR3, taken from reference TRBV7-2 and TRBJ2-1): GAGVSQSPSNKVTEKGKDVELRCDPISGHTALYWYRQSLGQGLEFLIYFQGNSAPDKSGLPSDRFSAERTGGSVSTLTIQRTQQEDSAVYLCASSFRGGDEQFFGPGTRLTVL.

The chain combines TRBV19 with TRBJ2-1; D not certain. Trimming stripped 3 bases from V and 4 bases from J, with 7 bases between. The CDR3 is 13 residues long. Germline V gene sequence: CDR1 LNHDA, CDR2 SQIVND (reference sequence). The CDR3 region has the DNA TGTGCCAGTAGTATTGTCTGGTACAATGAGCAGTTCTTC. Translating it yields CASSIVWYNEQFF.

The gene calls are TRBV6-2 or TRBV6-3 and TRBJ1-1; D remains ambiguous. V was trimmed by 5 bases and J by 7 bases, leaving 8 bases between them. The CDR3 is made up of 11 amino acids. Germline V CDR1 and CDR2: MNHEY, SVGEGT. The CDR3 DNA sequence: TGTGCCAGCAGTGCCAGACTTGAAGCTTTCTTT. Protein: CASSARLEAFF.